This T cell receptor (beta chain) was retrieved from a study of response to subunit inactivated influenza vaccine. One entry per CDR3 protein results from TCRdb running MiXCR on the RT-PCR reads. The sample shows roughly 550,000 distinct CDR3 sequences, around 21% of them seen only once. This CDR3 is 14 amino acids long. CDR1 is SGHRS and CDR2 is YFSETQ in the germline V gene. In its sample, this clonotype was seen many times. A junction boundary mismatches the germline segment, possibly from a read error. The sample was also linked to a second study, of T cells expressing NK-cell markers. That work contributes: 5'RACE template switching with UMIs generated TCR beta cDNA.

The sequences come from CD4+ T cells sorted from PBMCs, collected 11 to 12 days after vaccination. This TCR was sampled from a man aged 50-59 years who received an inactivated influenza vaccine. The chain is built from TRBV5-1 and TRBJ1-1; TRBD1 matches at 7 bases. The CDR3 region is CASSLRQGGTEAFF. CDR3 DNA: TGTGCCAGCAGTTTAAGGCAGGGGGGGACTGAAGCTTTCTTT.